This T cell receptor (beta chain) derives from a study of CD8 T cells in Susac syndrome. With random hexamers, roughly 0.45 to 1 ug RNA was reverse transcribed. TCRdb analysed the immunoSEQ multiplex PCR reads with MiXCR anew, one entry per CDR3 protein. The sample carries some 200,000 distinct CDR3 sequences, around 95% recorded once. Trimming stripped 0 bases from V and 4 bases from J, with 5 bases between. Looked up from germline, CDR1 is DFQATT and CDR2 is SNEGSKA (reference sequence). This CDR3 region has 12 residues. This clonotype was obtained from a human donor with Susac syndrome. Sequenced material: CD8+ T cells from PBMCs. V is TRBV20-1 and J is TRBJ2-3, with unresolved D. The CDR3 loop reads CSARDGPDTQYF. The CDR3 DNA is TGCAGTGCTAGAGATGGGCCAGATACGCAGTATTTT.